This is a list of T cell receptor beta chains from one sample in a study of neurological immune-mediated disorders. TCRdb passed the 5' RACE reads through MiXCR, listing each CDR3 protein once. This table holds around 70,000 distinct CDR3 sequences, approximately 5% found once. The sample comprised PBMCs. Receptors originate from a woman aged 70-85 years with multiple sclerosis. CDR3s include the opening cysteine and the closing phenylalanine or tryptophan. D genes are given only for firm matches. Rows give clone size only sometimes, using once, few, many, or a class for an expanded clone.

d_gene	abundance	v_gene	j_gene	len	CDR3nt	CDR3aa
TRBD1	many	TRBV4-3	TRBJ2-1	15	TGCGCCAGCAGCCAACCGGGACAGGGTGGGAGTGAGCAGTTCTTC	CASSQPGQGGSEQFF
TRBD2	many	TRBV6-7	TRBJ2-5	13	TGTGCCAACGGTAGCGGGAAGCAAGAGACCCAGTACTTC	CANGSGKQETQYF
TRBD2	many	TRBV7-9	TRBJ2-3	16	TGTGCCAGCAGCTCTAGGACTAGCGGCTCCACAGATACGCAGTATTTT	CASSSRTSGSTDTQYF
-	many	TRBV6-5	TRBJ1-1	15	TGTGCCAGCAGTCAACTCGCTGGGGTTAACACTGAAGCTTTCTTT	CASSQLAGVNTEAFF
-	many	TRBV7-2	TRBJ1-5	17	TGTGCCAGCAGTCCAGGGCCCAGGGGTCCATACAATCAGCCCCAGCATTTT	CASSPGPRGPYNQPQHF
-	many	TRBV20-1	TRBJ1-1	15	TGCAGTGCTAGGGCGGACACCAAAGCGAACACTGAAGCTTTCTTT	CSARADTKANTEAFF
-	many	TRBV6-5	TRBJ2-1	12	TGTGCCAGCAACAGACTGAACAATGAGCAGTTCTTC	CASNRLNNEQFF
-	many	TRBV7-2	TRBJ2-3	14	TGTGCCAGCAGCCTCTGGCGGAGCACAGATACGCAGTATTTT	CASSLWRSTDTQYF
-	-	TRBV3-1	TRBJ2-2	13	TGTGCCAGCAGCCGACGGGAGACCGGGGAGCTGTTTTTT	CASSRRETGELFF
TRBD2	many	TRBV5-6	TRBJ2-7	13	TGTGCCAGCAGCTTGACTAGCGGCTACGAGCAGTACTTC	CASSLTSGYEQYF
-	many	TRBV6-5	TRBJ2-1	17	TGTGCCAGCAGTTACTCGAGGGGGGGTAAATTGAACAATGAGCAGTTCTTC	CASSYSRGGKLNNEQFF
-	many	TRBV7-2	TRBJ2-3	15	TGTGCCAGCAGCTTAGCCCCGGAGCGCGCAGATACGCAGTATTTT	CASSLAPERADTQYF
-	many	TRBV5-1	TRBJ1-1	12	TGCGCCAGCAGCTTGGAGGGAAGTGGAGCTTTCTTT	CASSLEGSGAFF
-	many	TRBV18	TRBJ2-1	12	TGTGCCAGCTCTTGGGCAGACAATGAGCAGTTCTTC	CASSWADNEQFF
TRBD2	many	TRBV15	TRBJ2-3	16	TGTGCCACCAGCAGGGGATCTAGCGGAACCACAGATACGCAGTATTTT	CATSRGSSGTTDTQYF
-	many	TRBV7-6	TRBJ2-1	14	TGTGCCAGCAGCTTACTCGGGGGCTACAATGAGCAGTTCTTC	CASSLLGGYNEQFF
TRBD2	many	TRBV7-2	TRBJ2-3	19	TGTGCCAGCAGCGACCCCTCTCTAGCGGGATCCTCTAGCACAGATACGCAGTATTTT	CASSDPSLAGSSSTDTQYF
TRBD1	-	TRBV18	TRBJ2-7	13	TGTGCCAGCTCAAAGGACAGGGCGGGCGAGCAGTACTTC	CASSKDRAGEQYF
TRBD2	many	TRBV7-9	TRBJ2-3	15	TGTGCCAGCAGCTTTTCTCCGGGAGGGACAGATACGCAGTATTTT	CASSFSPGGTDTQYF
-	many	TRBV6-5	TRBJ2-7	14	TGTGCCAGCAGTCTCGACAGAGACCTCTACGAGCAGTACTTC	CASSLDRDLYEQYF
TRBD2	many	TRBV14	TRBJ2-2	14	TGTGCCAGCAGCCAAGCCGGCGGGAGCGGTGAGCTGTTTTTT	CASSQAGGSGELFF
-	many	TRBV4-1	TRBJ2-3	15	TGCGCCAGCAGCCATCCGGGGTTCGGCACAGATACGCAGTATTTT	CASSHPGFGTDTQYF
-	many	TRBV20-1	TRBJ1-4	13	TGCAGTGTAGTGGACCCAACTAATGAAAAACTGTTTTTT	CSVVDPTNEKLFF
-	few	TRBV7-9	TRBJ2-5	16	TGTGCCAGCAGCTTAGGAACCTGGCAGCCCCAAGAGACCCAGTACTTC	CASSLGTWQPQETQYF
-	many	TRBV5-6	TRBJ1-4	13	TGTGCCAGCAGCTTAAGACAGAGTGAAAAACTGTTTTTT	CASSLRQSEKLFF
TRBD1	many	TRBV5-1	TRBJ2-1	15	TGCGCCAGCGGCCCGTGGGACAGGAGAAACAATGAGCAGTTCTTC	CASGPWDRRNNEQFF
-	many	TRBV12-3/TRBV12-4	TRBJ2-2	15	TGTGCCAGCAGACCCGGGGGAGGAAACACCGGGGAGCTGTTTTTT	CASRPGGGNTGELFF
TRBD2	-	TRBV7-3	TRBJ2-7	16	TGTGCCAGCAGCCCTCGGGCCGGACTAGCGGGAGACGAGCAGTACTTC	CASSPRAGLAGDEQYF
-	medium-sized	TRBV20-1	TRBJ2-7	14	TGCAGTGCTCGGCAAAGCGGGACACATCGCGAGCAGTACTTC	CSARQSGTHREQYF
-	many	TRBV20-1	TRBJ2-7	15	TGCAGTGCTAGAGCCCCGGCAGAGGGTAGCTACGAGCAGTACTTC	CSARAPAEGSYEQYF
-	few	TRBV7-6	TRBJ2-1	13	TGTGCCAGCAGCTTTTTATCGCAGAATGAGCAGTTCTTC	CASSFLSQNEQFF
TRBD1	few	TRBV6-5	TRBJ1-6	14	TGTGCCAGCAGTCGACAGGGTGGTAATTCACCCCTCCACTTT	CASSRQGGNSPLHF
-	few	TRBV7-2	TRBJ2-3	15	TGTGCCAGCAGCCCGCAGTCGACTAGCACAGATACGCAGTATTTT	CASSPQSTSTDTQYF
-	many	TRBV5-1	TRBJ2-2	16	TGCGCCAGCAGTACGACGGGGACGGAGAACACCGGGGAGCTGTTTTTT	CASSTTGTENTGELFF
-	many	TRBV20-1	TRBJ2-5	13	TGCAGTGCTAGAGGGTCCCCGGAAGATACCCAGTACTTC	CSARGSPEDTQYF
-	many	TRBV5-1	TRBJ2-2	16	TGCGCCAGCAGTCTGGAGGGTGCCAAGTACACCGGGGAGCTGTTTTTT	CASSLEGAKYTGELFF
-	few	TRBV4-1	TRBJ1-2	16	TGCGCCAGCAGCCAAGGGGTCTACCCCGCGGCGGATGGCTACACCTTC	CASSQGVYPAADGYTF